This T cell receptor beta chain was profiled in a study of T-cell memory formation after mild COVID-19. This clonotype was picked up many times. TCRdb analysed the 5' RACE reads with MiXCR anew, one entry per CDR3 protein. The sample has some 150,000 distinct CDR3 sequences, roughly 6.2% seen once. The CDR3 is 16 residues long. Trimming removed 3 bases at V and 0 bases at J, with 12 bases between. The sequence came from an adult woman who had mild COVID-19 (a few samples of this study predate the infection). Cell type and time point are not known. Source material: PBMCs or a T cell subset sorted from them (not recorded which). V and J are TRBV12-3 or TRBV12-4 and TRBJ2-4; D might be TRBD1 or TRBD2, each matching 5 bases. The CDR3 nucleotides read TGTGCCAGCAGTTTTGGGGCAGGACTAGCCAAAAACATTCAGTACTTC. Amino acids: CASSFGAGLAKNIQYF.